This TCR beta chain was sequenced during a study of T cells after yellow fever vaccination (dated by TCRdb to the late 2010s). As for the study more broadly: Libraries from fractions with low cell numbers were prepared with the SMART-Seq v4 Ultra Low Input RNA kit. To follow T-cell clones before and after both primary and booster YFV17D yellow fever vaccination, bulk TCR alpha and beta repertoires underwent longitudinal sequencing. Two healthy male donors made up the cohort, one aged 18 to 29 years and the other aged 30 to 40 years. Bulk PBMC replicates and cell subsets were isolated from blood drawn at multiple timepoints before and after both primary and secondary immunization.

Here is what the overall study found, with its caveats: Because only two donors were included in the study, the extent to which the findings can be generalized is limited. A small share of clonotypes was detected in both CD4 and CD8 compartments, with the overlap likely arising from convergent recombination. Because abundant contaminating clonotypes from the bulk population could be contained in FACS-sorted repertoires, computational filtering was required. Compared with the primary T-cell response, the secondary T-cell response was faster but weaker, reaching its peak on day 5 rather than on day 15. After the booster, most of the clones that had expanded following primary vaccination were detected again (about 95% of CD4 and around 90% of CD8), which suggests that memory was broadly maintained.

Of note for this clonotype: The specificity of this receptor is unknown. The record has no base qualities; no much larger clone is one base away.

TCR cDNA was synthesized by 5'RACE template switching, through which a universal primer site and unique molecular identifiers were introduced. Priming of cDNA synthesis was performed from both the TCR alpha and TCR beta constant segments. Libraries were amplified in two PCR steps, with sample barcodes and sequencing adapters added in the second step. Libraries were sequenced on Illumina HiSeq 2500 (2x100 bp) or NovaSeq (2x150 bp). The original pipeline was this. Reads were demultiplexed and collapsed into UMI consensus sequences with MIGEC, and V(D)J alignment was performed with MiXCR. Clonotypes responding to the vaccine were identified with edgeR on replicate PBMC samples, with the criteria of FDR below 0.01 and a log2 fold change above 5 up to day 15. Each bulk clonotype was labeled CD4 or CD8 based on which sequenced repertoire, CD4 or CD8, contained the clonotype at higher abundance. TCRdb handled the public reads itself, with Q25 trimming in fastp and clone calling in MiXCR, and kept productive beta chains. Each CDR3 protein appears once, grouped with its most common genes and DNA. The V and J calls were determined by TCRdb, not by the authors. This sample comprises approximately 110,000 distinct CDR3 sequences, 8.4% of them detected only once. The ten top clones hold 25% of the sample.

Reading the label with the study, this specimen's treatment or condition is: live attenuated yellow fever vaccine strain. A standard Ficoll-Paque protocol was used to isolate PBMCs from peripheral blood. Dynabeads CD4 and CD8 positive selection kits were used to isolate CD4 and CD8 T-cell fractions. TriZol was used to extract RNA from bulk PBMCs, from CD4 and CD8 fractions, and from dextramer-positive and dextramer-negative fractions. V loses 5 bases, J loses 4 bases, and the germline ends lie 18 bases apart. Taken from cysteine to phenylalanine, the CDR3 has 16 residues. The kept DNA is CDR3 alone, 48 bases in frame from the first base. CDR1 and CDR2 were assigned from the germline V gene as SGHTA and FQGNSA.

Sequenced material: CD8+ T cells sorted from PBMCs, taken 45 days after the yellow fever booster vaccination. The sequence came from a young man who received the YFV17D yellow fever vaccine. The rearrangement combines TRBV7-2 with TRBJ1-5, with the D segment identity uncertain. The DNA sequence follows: TGTGCCAGCAGCACCCACCTGAAGGGCGCGAATCAGCCCCAGCATTTT. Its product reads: CASSTHLKGANQPQHF.